These 27 T cell receptor beta chains originate from one sample sequenced in a study of T cells in tuberculosis. Libraries were prepared by immunoSEQ multiplex PCR; TCRdb keeps only in-frame clonotypes and omits some of them. The repertoire has about 20,000 clones, roughly nine tenths of them found once; the top ten carry roughly 14%. Sequencing was carried out using PBMCs. These receptors all stem from a donor between 5 and 29 years old with latent tuberculosis or without tuberculosis infection.

The CDR3 nucleotides read TGTGCCAGCAAGCAGGTGGCAGGGGCTTCTCCACCCCTCCACTTT. This translates into CASKQVAGASPPLHF. J is TRBJ1-6 and V is TRBV2; maybe TRBD1 (6 bases). The CDR3 length is 15 residues. The V gene lost 7 bases and the J gene lost 11 bases, with 21 bases spanning the gap. Germline V lookup: CDR1 SNHLY, CDR2 FYNNEI.

The chain recombines TRBV10-3 with TRBJ2-5; 11 bases match TRBD2. The ends lost 4 bases at V and 3 bases at J; junction bases unmatched: 4. Germline CDR1 ENHRY, CDR2 SYGVKD. CDR3 length: 15 amino acids. The CDR3 nucleotides read TGTGCCATCAGTGTTAGCGGGGGGGCCGAAGAGACCCAGTACTTC. Encoded protein: CAISVSGGAEETQYF.

This rearrangement joins TRBV2 to TRBJ2-4; D is ambiguous. Trimming pared 1 base from V and 0 bases from J, leaving 4 bases between. Germline CDR1 SNHLY, CDR2 FYNNEI. This CDR3 contains 14 residues. Here the CDR3 reads CASSEVLAKNIQYF. The CDR3 bases are TGTGCCAGCAGTGAAGTCCTAGCCAAAAACATTCAGTACTTC.

DNA for the CDR3: TGTGCCAGCTTGACAGGGCAAAATTCACCCCTCCACTTT. Protein product: CASLTGQNSPLHF. The J gene is TRBJ1-6, the V gene TRBV6-1, with 7 bases fitting TRBD1. The CDR3 runs to 13 residues. The trim removed 8 bases at V and 7 bases at J, leaving 5 bases unmatched. CDR1 is MNHNS and CDR2 is SASEGT in the germline V gene.

The rearrangement joins TRBV6-5 to TRBJ1-6; D call uncertain. The CDR3 spans 16 residues. V lost 4 bases, J lost 0 bases, and 10 bases lay in between. Germline CDR1 reads MNHEY; CDR2 reads SVGAGI. The CDR3 loop reads CASSLRESSYNSPLHF. As DNA, the CDR3 is TGTGCCAGCAGTTTGAGGGAGAGCTCCTATAATTCACCCCTCCACTTT.

V gene TRBV6-1 combines with J gene TRBJ2-1, with TRBD1 as a possible D gene (5 bases). Germline-derived CDR1 and CDR2 are MNHNS and SASEGT. This CDR3 is built from 13 residues. The V end lost 9 bases, the J end lost 5 bases, and 14 bases lay between the germline ends. The CDR3 reads CARGRGWDNEQFF. The CDR3, as DNA: TGTGCCAGGGGTAGGGGTTGGGACAATGAGCAGTTCTTC.

This sequence joins TRBV6-1 and TRBJ2-7; 8 bases match TRBD1. The CDR3 has 15 residues. The germline gives CDR1 MNHNS, CDR2 SASEGT. The V and J ends lost 3 bases and 3 bases, in that order; junction bases with no gene match: 7. The CDR3 nucleotides are TGTGCCAGCAGTGAGCGTTGGACAGGGAACTACGAGCAGTACTTC. Protein: CASSERWTGNYEQYF.

The chain couples TRBV4-1 to TRBJ2-3, with TRBD1 as a possible D gene (5 bases). V was trimmed by 0 bases and J by 11 bases, leaving 15 bases between them. The CDR3 sequence is 14 residues long. CDR1 is MGHRA, CDR2 YSYEKL, per germline. Here the CDR3 DNA reads TGCGCCAGCAGCCAAGATCCTGGCAGGGCCGGGCAGTATTTT. Protein product: CASSQDPGRAGQYF.

This rearrangement joins TRBV13 to TRBJ2-5; the D gene is possibly TRBD1 (8 bases). The CDR3 runs 16 residues. Germline V gene lookup returns CDR1 PRHDT and CDR2 FYEKMQ (reference sequence). The V gene lost 5 bases and the J gene lost 5 bases, with 21 bases spanning the gap. CDR3 residues: CASSAAQGAGEETQYF. DNA of the CDR3: TGTGCCAGCAGCGCAGCCCAGGGGGCGGGGGAGGAGACCCAGTACTTC.

The J gene is TRBJ1-3, the V gene TRBV6-6, with D tentatively TRBD1 (6 bases). Germline-derived CDR1 and CDR2 are MNHNY and SVGAGI (reference sequence). The CDR3 is made up of 14 amino acids. Trimming took off 2 bases at V and 1 base at J, with 6 bases between the two ends. The CDR3 region has the DNA TGTGCCAGCAGTTACAGGGGGTCTGGAAACACCATATATTTT. Translation: CASSYRGSGNTIYF.

This rearrangement joins TRBV15 to TRBJ2-1, with a weak D call TRBD1 (6 bases). Trimming removed 0 bases at V and 2 bases at J, with 8 bases between. The length of the CDR3 is 15 residues. The germline CDR1 and CDR2 sequences are LNHNV and YYDKDF (reference sequence). The CDR3 DNA is TGTGCCACCAGCAGAGACAGGGGTCCCTACAATGAGCAGTTCTTC. Translated: CATSRDRGPYNEQFF.

CDR3 in amino acids: CASSQNPGTTNEKLFF. As DNA, the CDR3 is TGTGCCAGCTCACAGAACCCAGGGACAACTAATGAAAAACTGTTTTTT. The chain has TRBV18 and TRBJ1-4; D possibly corresponds to TRBD1 (5 bases). Trimming pared 4 bases from V and 0 bases from J, leaving 12 bases between. This CDR3 has 16 residues. CDR1 and CDR2 from the germline V gene are KGHSH and LQKENI.

V and J are TRBV6-1 and TRBJ1-2; tentative D call: TRBD1 (5 bases). Trimming left V 6 bases short and J 4 bases short, with 12 bases between. From germline, CDR1 is MNHNS and CDR2 SASEGT. The CDR3 has 13 residues. The CDR3 DNA sequence: TGTGCCAGCAGGGCGACAGCGAGCTATGGCTACACCTTC. Residues: CASRATASYGYTF.

The chain employs TRBV15 and TRBJ1-2, with TRBD1 matching over 7 bases. V was pared by 4 bases and J by 6 bases, with 14 bases of the junction left unmatched. The CDR3 covers 16 residues. Germline CDR1 LNHNV, CDR2 YYDKDF (reference sequence). The CDR3 coding sequence is TGTGCCACCAGCACGAAACCACCCTCTCAGGGGGATGGCTACACCTTC. This sequence encodes CATSTKPPSQGDGYTF.

The chain carries TRBV19 and TRBJ1-2; tentative D call: TRBD1 (5 bases). This CDR3 comprises 13 residues. V shed 7 bases and J shed 8 bases, with 17 bases lying between them. Germline V gives CDR1 LNHDA, CDR2 SQIVND (reference sequence). CDR3 DNA sequence: TGTGCCAGTAACATCCCAGGGTCGTACGGCTACACCTTC. It codes for CASNIPGSYGYTF.

The chain couples TRBV9 to TRBJ2-1, with 9 bases fitting TRBD2. Germline V gene data show CDR1 as SGDLS and CDR2 as YYNGEE. The CDR3 has 16 residues. V lost 0 bases and J lost 6; bases outside the gene matches: 7. Here the CDR3 DNA reads TGTGCCAGCAGCGTAGGAATAGCGGGGGAGACCAATGAGCAGTTCTTC. Its translation: CASSVGIAGETNEQFF.

This chain's CDR3 is CASSLQGGNQPQHF. CDR3 coding DNA: TGTGCCAGCAGCCTACAGGGGGGCAATCAGCCCCAGCATTTT. The chain is built from TRBV6-1 and TRBJ1-5; TRBD1 agrees at 8 bases. Germline V gene lookup returns CDR1 MNHNS and CDR2 SASEGT. V was pared by 6 bases and J by 2 bases, with 3 bases of the junction left unmatched. This CDR3 has 14 residues.

V is TRBV19 and J is TRBJ1-5; TRBD1 might be the D (6 bases). The V end lost 3 bases, the J end lost 1 base, and 10 bases lay between the germline ends. The CDR3 consists of 15 residues. The V gene's germline CDR1 is LNHDA and CDR2 SQIVND (reference sequence). CDR3 loop: CASSMDSGSNQPQHF. CDR3 in DNA: TGTGCCAGTAGTATGGACAGTGGAAGCAATCAGCCCCAGCATTTT.

The J gene is TRBJ1-1, the V gene TRBV7-3; TRBD1 aligns across 10 bases. V lost 5 bases and J lost 6; bases outside the gene matches: 6. Looked up from germline, CDR1 is SGHTA and CDR2 is FQGTGA. This CDR3 spans 14 amino acids. The chain's CDR3 is CASSPGTGAPEAFF. The CDR3 DNA follows: TGTGCCAGCAGCCCGGGGACAGGGGCCCCTGAAGCTTTCTTT.

The chain carries TRBV9 and TRBJ2-6, with a possible D match to TRBD1 (7 bases). This CDR3 contains 15 residues. V lost 2 bases and J 5 bases, leaving 11 bases between the germline ends. Germline V gene sequence: CDR1 SGDLS, CDR2 YYNGEE. CDR3 residues: CASSVQGGRANVLTF. CDR3 coding DNA: TGTGCCAGCAGCGTCCAGGGGGGAAGGGCCAACGTCCTGACTTTC.

This chain joins TRBV5-6 and TRBJ1-2; D is possibly TRBD1 (5 bases). From germline, CDR1 is SGHDT and CDR2 YYEEEE. CDR3 length equals 13 residues. Trimming removed 0 bases from V and 8 bases from J, with 11 bases in between. The CDR3 nucleotides read TGTGCCAGCAGCTTGGAGGGGCGCAGGGGCTACACCTTC. Encoded protein: CASSLEGRRGYTF. Full variable domain (missing parts from reference TRBV5-6 and TRBJ1-2): DAGVTQSPTHLIKTRGQQVTLRCSPKSGHDTVSWYQQALGQGPQFIFQYYEEEERQRGNFPDRFSGHQFPNYSSELNVNALLLGDSALYLCASSLEGRRGYTFGSGTRLTVV.

V usage is TRBV25-1 and J usage is TRBJ2-3; the D gene is possibly TRBD1 (5 bases). The CDR3 extends over 14 amino acids. Trimming pared 4 bases from V and 5 bases from J, leaving 13 bases between. Germline values: CDR1 MGHDK, CDR2 SYGVNS. CDR3 residues: CASSGQRAIDTQYF. The CDR3 nucleotides read TGTGCCAGCAGTGGACAGCGCGCAATAGATACGCAGTATTTT.

The gene calls are TRBV5-1 and TRBJ2-1; a possible D gene is TRBD2 (5 bases). Deletions cut 5 bases from V and 0 bases from J, with 9 bases between. This CDR3 is 14 amino acids long. Germline CDR1 reads SGHRS; CDR2 reads YFSETQ. The CDR3 DNA follows: TGCGCCAGCAGAATCACTAGCTCCTACAATGAGCAGTTCTTC. Protein product: CASRITSSYNEQFF. Variable domain in full (rest from reference TRBV5-1 and TRBJ2-1): KAGVTQTPRYLIKTRGQQVTLSCSPISGHRSVSWYQQTPGQGLQFLFEYFSETQRNKGNFPGRFSGRQFSNSRSEMNVSTLELGDSALYLCASRITSSYNEQFFGPGTRLTVL.

The chain has TRBV18 and TRBJ1-2, with 7 bases lining up with TRBD1. The CDR3 has 14 amino acids. The germline V gene encodes CDR1 KGHSH and CDR2 LQKENI. V gave up 1 base and J gave up 3 bases; unmatched junction bases: 2. CDR3 residues: CASSPLGTDYGYTF. CDR3 sequence (DNA): TGTGCCAGCTCACCACTCGGGACAGACTATGGCTACACCTTC.

The gene calls are TRBV28 and TRBJ2-7; 11 nucleotides align to TRBD1. This CDR3 comprises 15 residues. The V gene end was trimmed by 8 bases and the J gene end by 1 base; junction bases not matched to a gene: 7. Looked up from germline, CDR1 is MDHEN and CDR2 is SYDVKM. The CDR3 region is CASEKGTGGSYEQYF. The CDR3 DNA reads TGTGCCAGCGAAAAAGGGACAGGGGGTTCCTACGAGCAGTACTTC.

The chain uses TRBV30 and TRBJ2-6; 10 bases are a match to TRBD1. V dropped 1 base and J dropped 3; count of bases not matched to a gene: 6. Germline V gene sequence: CDR1 GTSNPN, CDR2 SVGIG (reference sequence). The CDR3 contains 17 residues. DNA for the CDR3: TGTGCCTGGAGTGGACAGGGGGCAATTTATGGGGCCAACGTCCTGACTTTC. As protein: CAWSGQGAIYGANVLTF.

The rearrangement joins TRBV5-6 to TRBJ2-7; maybe TRBD1 (5 bases). Germline assignment: CDR1 SGHDT and CDR2 YYEEEE. The CDR3 runs 16 residues. V was shortened by 0 bases and J by 0 bases, with 13 bases between the two germline ends. CDR3 coding DNA: TGTGCCAGCAGCTTGGCCACGGACATAAACTCCTACGAGCAGTACTTC. The encoded protein is CASSLATDINSYEQYF.